The rows below give T cell receptor beta chains drawn from one sample of a study of blood T cell repertoires in COVID-19. The method was immunoSEQ multiplex PCR; TCRdb's version includes in-frame clones alone and lacks a portion of them. The table shows 100,000 or so clones, with around 92% occurring only once. What was sequenced was peripheral blood. The receptors were sampled from a man aged 45-65 years with active COVID-19. Both conserved end residues are trimmed from each CDR3. Each record gives: V gene, J gene, CDR3 protein.

TRBV5-6	TRBJ2-5	ASSLPGGREETQY
TRBV9	TRBJ1-2	ASSAGDRGHGYT
TRBV6-1	TRBJ2-2	ASSETRAGELF
TRBV30	TRBJ1-2	AWSGQGGRYT
TRBV28	TRBJ2-3	ASTTAGGPADTQY
TRBV6-2/TRBV6-3	TRBJ1-2	ASSSQNYGYT
TRBV28	TRBJ1-5	ASSTQVSNQPQH
TRBV11-1	TRBJ2-5	ASSDSGTGRETQY
TRBV6-5	TRBJ2-1	ASRGLAASYNEQF
TRBV28	TRBJ1-3	ASRPLTGAGNTIY
TRBV11-2	TRBJ2-2	ASSLLAGTAGELF